The present T cell receptor (beta chain) was sequenced within a study of cytomegalovirus exposure and HLA in healthy donors. Broader study findings: In an earlier analysis, productive rearrangement rates for most beta V segments clustered near 87% or 30%. Relative to the approximately 660-donor mean, N-insertions were reportedly fewer in an Asian-associated ancestry cluster in a later analysis. A link between a missense DCLRE1C variant and TCR beta V- and J-gene trimming emerged from a later analysis. The authors later found most CMV-associated TCR beta chains appeared HLA-restricted.

Points on this clone: Its matching antigen is unknown.

PCR amplification relied on 60 Vbeta primers (plus 13 Jbeta primers). Here immunoSEQ multiplex PCR was the method, and the copy in TCRdb shows in-frame clones only, minus some. This sample has about 150,000 clones, with about 75% found just once. Sequencing was carried out using PBMCs. This TCR came from a man aged 18 to 30 in good health and CMV-seronegative.

CDR3 loop: CASSRYQETQYF. CDR3 nucleotides: TGTGCCAGCAGTCGTTACCAAGAGACCCAGTACTTC. The chain couples TRBV25-1 to TRBJ2-5; D call uncertain. V was cut by 5 bases and J by 0 bases, with 4 bases left in between. CDR1 is MGHDK and CDR2 is SYGVNS in the germline V gene. The CDR3 is made up of 12 amino acids.